Below are 32 T cell receptor beta chains sequenced from a single sample in a study of T cell clonotyping in hematopoietic cell transplantation (dated by TCRdb to the early 2020s). Interpreted using the paper, the time point label stands for: 180 days after allo-HCT. Receptor amplification or capture employed the immunoSEQ multiplex PCR assay. Drawn from immuneACCESS, this table holds only the in-frame rearrangements with V and J called that TCRdb kept. Clones are partly lost; checked studies trace under half to an unresolved V gene and leave the rest unexplained. The sample contains under 10,000 clones, 80% to 90% of them found a single time. Jointly, the top ten make up more than 4.5% of the sample. This material consisted of peripheral blood mononuclear cells, taken 180 days after allogeneic stem cell transplant. The origin of the receptors is a female patient in her 50s who had an allogeneic stem cell transplant from an unrelated donor, so the T cells may come from the graft donor. Some clones in this sample may be carry-over from other donors' samples.

The gene calls are TRBV27 and TRBJ2-7, with D uncertain. Germline V lookup: CDR1 MNHEY, CDR2 SMNVEV (reference sequence). This CDR3 is built from 14 residues. Trimming took 0 bases from V and 5 from J, leaving 11 bases between them. The CDR3, as DNA: TGTGCCAGCAGTTTATCCCCCCAGAGGAACGAGCAGTACTTC. It codes for CASSLSPQRNEQYF.

The V gene is TRBV5-1, the J gene TRBJ1-1; D unclear. The CDR3 covers 13 residues. Trimming left V 2 bases short and J 7 bases short, with 12 bases between. Germline lookup yields CDR1 SGHRS and CDR2 YFSETQ. The chain's CDR3 is CASSFMPRIEAFF. For the CDR3, the DNA is TGCGCCAGCAGCTTCATGCCCCGAATTGAAGCTTTCTTT.

The chain employs TRBV7-2 and TRBJ2-5; D is undetermined. The CDR3 is 13 amino acids. The germline CDR1 and CDR2 sequences are SGHTA and FQGNSA. With 5 bases removed from V and 1 base from J, the gap between germline ends came to 8 bases. DNA for the CDR3: TGTGCCAGCAGCCTAAGTCCCCAAGAGACCCAGTACTTC. Translating it yields CASSLSPQETQYF.

J is TRBJ1-5 and V is TRBV2; D is ambiguous. The CDR3 loop spans 12 amino acids. Germline CDR1 SNHLY, CDR2 FYNNEI. V lost 8 bases and J lost 6, with 11 bases in between. The CDR3 coding sequence is TGTGCCAGCGGAGGGTCCGGTCAGCCCCAGCATTTT. Its translation is CASGGSGQPQHF.

The chain has TRBV4-2 and TRBJ2-1; D is uncertain. The V and J ends lost 7 bases and 0 bases respectively, with 13 bases between them. CDR1 and CDR2 (germline): LGHNA, YNFKEQ. The CDR3 extends over 15 amino acids. CDR3 in DNA: TGTGCCAGCACCAGGACCTCGAGCTCCTACAATGAGCAGTTCTTC. Translating it yields CASTRTSSSYNEQFF.

The V gene is TRBV5-6, the J gene TRBJ2-1, with a weak D call TRBD2 (5 bases). CDR3 length: 14 residues. CDR1 SGHDT and CDR2 YYEEEE come from the germline V gene. Trimming removed 6 bases from V and 8 bases from J, with 18 bases in between. CDR3 residues: CASNPWGERDEQFF. Written as DNA, the CDR3 is TGTGCCAGCAACCCCTGGGGAGAGCGAGATGAGCAGTTCTTC.

The rearrangement joins TRBV28 to TRBJ1-1, with 7 bases identical to TRBD1. This CDR3 is built from 15 residues. Germline CDR1 reads MDHEN; CDR2 reads SYDVKM. After removal of 5 bases from V and 6 bases from J, the junction contained 12 bases not matched to a gene. In DNA, the CDR3 is TGTGCCAGCAGTCCTTCAACAGGGGTGTTGGCTGAAGCTTTCTTT. Amino acids: CASSPSTGVLAEAFF.

This clone was seen more than once but under ten times. The chain joins TRBV30 to TRBJ1-1, with 9 bases lining up with TRBD1. Germline V CDR1 and CDR2: GTSNPN, SVGIG (reference sequence). J was trimmed by 1 base and V by 5 bases; bases with no gene match: 2. CDR3 length: 13 residues. The CDR3 region has the DNA TGTGCCTGGGGGACAGGGACGAACACTGAAGCTTTCTTT. Translated, it gives CAWGTGTNTEAFF.

The genes are TRBV5-6 and TRBJ1-1; TRBD1 is a possible D gene (5 bases). Germline V gene sequence: CDR1 SGHDT, CDR2 YYEEEE. V lost 2 bases and J 4 bases, leaving 15 bases between the germline ends. CDR3 size: 15 residues. The CDR3 spells CASSFGLQGITEAFF. The CDR3 DNA reads as TGTGCCAGCAGCTTCGGCCTGCAGGGTATCACTGAAGCTTTCTTT.

V usage is TRBV19 and J usage is TRBJ1-5; D gene uncertain. Germline values: CDR1 LNHDA, CDR2 SQIVND (reference sequence). V lost 6 bases and J lost 0, with 3 bases in between. This CDR3 is built from 12 residues. The chain's CDR3 is CASRYSNQPQHF. In nucleotides, the CDR3 is TGTGCCAGTAGGTATAGCAATCAGCCCCAGCATTTT. The variable domain in full, with the rest retrieved from reference TRBV19 and TRBJ1-5, is DGGITQSPKYLFRKEGQNVTLSCEQNLNHDAMYWYRQDPGQGLRLIYYSQIVNDFQKGDIAEGYSVSREKKESFPLTVTSAQKNPTAFYLCASRYSNQPQHFGDGTRLSIL.

This clone was seen a single time. The chain couples TRBV30 to TRBJ2-7; 11 nucleotides agree with TRBD1. V lost 1 base and J lost 4; bases outside the gene matches: 3. This CDR3 has 14 residues. The V gene's germline CDR1 is GTSNPN and CDR2 SVGIG (reference sequence). The CDR3: CAWSGGTGGYEQYF. The CDR3 coding sequence is TGTGCCTGGAGTGGAGGGACAGGGGGGTACGAGCAGTACTTC.

V gene TRBV11-3 combines with J gene TRBJ2-6; possible D gene TRBD1, 6 bases. Deletions cut 1 base from V and 1 base from J, with 17 bases between. The germline CDR1 and CDR2 sequences are SGHNT and YENEEA. The CDR3 covers 19 residues. CDR3 DNA: TGTGCCAGCAGCTTAGTTCTCAGGGGCGCATCGTCTGGGGCCAACGTCCTGACTTTC. This codes for CASSLVLRGASSGANVLTF.

This clone has a handful of counts. This chain uses TRBV9 with TRBJ1-1; the D is unclear. Trimming shortened V by 4 bases and J by 1 base, and 8 bases separated the two germline ends. The CDR3 totals 13 residues. Germline loops: CDR1 SGDLS, CDR2 YYNGEE. CDR3: CASSWQRNTEAFF. CDR3 DNA: TGTGCCAGCAGCTGGCAGAGGAACACTGAAGCTTTCTTT.

The chain recombines TRBV5-6 with TRBJ1-1; D is ambiguous. CDR1 is SGHDT and CDR2 is YYEEEE in the germline V gene. The V gene lost 0 bases and the J gene lost 7 bases, with 13 bases spanning the gap. This CDR3 region has 14 residues. The CDR3 reads CASSLGETYGEAFF. Written as DNA, the CDR3 is TGTGCCAGCAGCTTGGGGGAGACCTATGGTGAAGCTTTCTTT. Supplemented by reference TRBV5-6 and TRBJ1-1, the full variable domain reads DAGVTQSPTHLIKTRGQQVTLRCSPKSGHDTVSWYQQALGQGPQFIFQYYEEEERQRGNFPDRFSGHQFPNYSSELNVNALLLGDSALYLCASSLGETYGEAFFGQGTRLTVV.

The chain combines TRBV30 with TRBJ2-7; 9 bases map to TRBD2. The V segment lost 8 bases and the J segment 3 bases; nucleotides outside the gene matches: 11. The V gene's germline CDR1 is GTSNPN and CDR2 SVGIG (reference sequence). This CDR3 region has 14 residues. CDR3 sequence (DNA): TGTGCCGGGAAGGGGCGGGAGGGCCTCTACGAGCAGTACTTC. Translating it yields CAGKGREGLYEQYF. Filled out from reference TRBV30 and TRBJ2-7, the complete variable domain reads SQTIHQWPATLVQPVGSPLSLECTVEGTSNPNLYWYRQAAGRGLQLLFYSVGIGQISSEVPQNLSASRPQDRQFILSSKKLLLSDSGFYLCAGKGREGLYEQYFGPGTRLTVT.

CDR3 nucleotides: TGTGCCAGTAGTACCCACCTAAATAGCAATCAGCCCCAGCATTTT. Its translation is CASSTHLNSNQPQHF. The gene calls are TRBV19 and TRBJ1-5; D is unclear. CDR3 size: 15 residues. CDR1 LNHDA and CDR2 SQIVND come from the germline V gene (reference sequence). V was pared by 4 bases and J by 0 bases, with 10 bases between.

V and J are TRBV10-3 and TRBJ2-2, with 9 bases lining up with TRBD1. The CDR3 has 22 residues. Germline CDR1 is ENHRY and CDR2 is SYGVKD. Trimming cost V 0 bases and J 0 bases; bases outside gene matches: 17. This chain's CDR3 is CAISESVGRDRESRANTGELFF. In nucleotides, the CDR3 is TGTGCCATCAGTGAGTCTGTGGGCCGGGACAGGGAGTCCCGAGCGAACACCGGGGAGCTGTTTTTT.

The gene calls are TRBV19 and TRBJ1-2; the match to TRBD1 covers 10 bases. With 6 bases clipped from V and 5 bases from J, the junction kept 9 bases outside the gene matches. The germline CDR1 and CDR2 sequences are LNHDA and SQIVND (reference sequence). The CDR3 is 15 residues long. The CDR3 protein is CASSRPGQGNYGYTF. CDR3 DNA sequence: TGTGCCAGTAGCAGACCGGGACAGGGGAATTATGGCTACACCTTC.

The CDR3 DNA reads TGTGCCAGTAGACCCACAAGCTCTGGAAACACCATATATTTT. Translated: CASRPTSSGNTIYF. The V and J genes are TRBV19 and TRBJ1-3; no clear D gene. The CDR3 consists of 14 residues. The germline V gene has CDR1 LNHDA and CDR2 SQIVND (reference sequence). V gave up 6 bases and J gave up 0 bases, with 9 bases separating them.

The rearrangement joins TRBV29-1 to TRBJ2-5; possibly TRBD1 for D (7 bases). The V gene lost 2 bases and the J gene lost 5 bases, with 9 bases spanning the gap. The CDR3 is 12 residues long. The germline gives CDR1 SQVTM, CDR2 ANQGSEA. The CDR3 nucleotides are TGCAGCGTTGAACCAGGGGGGGAGACCCAGTACTTC. Protein sequence: CSVEPGGETQYF.

The V call is TRBV27, the J call TRBJ1-4; D call uncertain. The germline CDR1 and CDR2 sequences are MNHEY and SMNVEV (reference sequence). This CDR3 region has 15 residues. The V and J ends lost 2 bases and 0 bases respectively, with 7 bases between them. The CDR3 is CASSLGSTTNEKLFF. The CDR3 DNA reads TGTGCCAGCAGTTTAGGGAGTACAACTAATGAAAAACTGTTTTTT. The whole variable domain, remainder taken from reference TRBV27 and TRBJ1-4, is EAQVTQNPRYLITVTGKKLTVTCSQNMNHEYMSWYRQDPGLGLRQIYYSMNVEVTDKGDVPEGYKVSRKEKRNFPLILESPSPNQTSLYFCASSLGSTTNEKLFFGSGTQLSVL.

This clone appeared once. The chain carries TRBV5-1 and TRBJ2-2, with D possibly being TRBD2 (6 bases). CDR1 SGHRS and CDR2 YFSETQ come from the germline V gene. The CDR3 contains 15 residues. Trimming left V 4 bases short and J 4 bases short, with 14 bases between. CDR3 in amino acids: CASSLSGAGTGELFF. CDR3 in DNA: TGCGCCAGCAGCCTTAGCGGTGCTGGCACCGGGGAGCTGTTTTTT.

This sequence joins TRBV9 and TRBJ2-3, with D perhaps TRBD1 or TRBD2 (5 bases each). The ends were cut back, 3 bases at V and 1 base at J, with 15 bases in the middle. Germline CDR1 SGDLS, CDR2 YYNGEE. This CDR3 spans 16 amino acids. The DNA of the CDR3 is TGTGCCAGCAGCGGGGGGAGTCGGGGCCGCACAGATACGCAGTATTTT. It specifies CASSGGSRGRTDTQYF. Drawing the rest from reference TRBV9 and TRBJ2-3, the complete variable domain is DSGVTQTPKHLITATGQRVTLRCSPRSGDLSVYWYQQSLDQGLQFLIQYYNGEERAKGNILERFSAQQFPDLHSELNLSSLELGDSALYFCASSGGSRGRTDTQYFGPGTRLTVL.

The CDR3 bases are TGTGCCAGCACGTTAGCGGGGGGAGCTGAGCAGTTCTTC. Translated: CASTLAGGAEQFF. The chain combines TRBV6-5 with TRBJ2-1; 10 bases fit TRBD2. The CDR3 is 13 amino acids. J was trimmed by 9 bases and V by 7 bases; bases with no gene match: 6. Germline V gene sequence: CDR1 MNHEY, CDR2 SVGAGI.

With regard to this clone: One end of the junction does not line up with germline, which may come from a read error. The V and J genes are TRBV30 and TRBJ1-1; D remains unclear. The CDR3 spans 11 residues. In germline, CDR1 is GTSNPN, CDR2 SVGIG (reference sequence). This CDR3 reads CARSADTEAFF. The CDR3 DNA is TGTGCCCGGAGTGCGGACACTGAAGCTTTCTTT.

J is TRBJ2-1 and V is TRBV7-9; D is perhaps TRBD1 (5 bases). V dropped 5 bases and J dropped 5 bases, with 10 bases sitting between them. The CDR3 is 13 amino acids. Germline assignment: CDR1 SEHNR and CDR2 FQNEAQ (reference sequence). CDR3 sequence (DNA): TGTGCCAGCAGCCTCTCAGGGAACAATGAGCAGTTCTTC. Its translation is CASSLSGNNEQFF. The full variable domain, in which reference TRBV7-9 and TRBJ2-1 provide the parts outside the CDR3, is DTGVSQNPRHKITKRGQNVTFRCDPISEHNRLYWYRQTLGQGPEFLTYFQNEAQLEKSRLLSDRFSAERPKGSFSTLEIQRTEQGDSAMYLCASSLSGNNEQFFGPGTRLTVL.

There are a few counts of this clone. The V call is TRBV19, the J call TRBJ1-1; D is undetermined. Trimming left V 8 bases short and J 3 bases short, with 10 bases between. The CDR3 sequence is 12 residues long. The germline CDR1 and CDR2 sequences are LNHDA and SQIVND (reference sequence). CDR3 DNA: TGTGCCAGTGGAGGAGTTTACACTGAAGCTTTCTTT. Protein product: CASGGVYTEAFF.

V usage is TRBV19 and J usage is TRBJ2-5; 7 nucleotides agree with TRBD2. This CDR3 comprises 15 residues. CDR1 is LNHDA, CDR2 SQIVND, per germline (reference sequence). The junction had 7 bases not matched to a gene; V was cut back by 1 base and J by 5 bases. CDR3 residues: CASSIVWRERETQYF. In DNA, the CDR3 is TGTGCCAGTAGTATAGTATGGCGGGAGCGCGAGACCCAGTACTTC.

The CDR3 sequence: CASSVLGSDTQYF. As DNA, the CDR3 is TGTGCCAGTAGTGTACTTGGATCAGATACGCAGTATTTT. The rearrangement joins TRBV19 to TRBJ2-3; D is unclear. This CDR3 contains 13 residues. Trimming took off 5 bases at V and 4 bases at J, with 10 bases between the two ends. The germline CDR1 and CDR2 sequences are LNHDA and SQIVND (reference sequence).

In its sample, this clone was seen once. The V and J genes are TRBV11-2 and TRBJ2-7, with D possibly TRBD2 on 6 matching bases. Per the germline V gene, CDR1 is SGHAT and CDR2 is FQNNGV. CDR3 length: 13 residues. V was clipped by 4 bases and J by 0 bases, with 7 bases between them. The CDR3 loop is CASSWGGSYEQYF. The CDR3 DNA follows: TGTGCCAGCAGCTGGGGAGGCTCCTACGAGCAGTACTTC.

V is TRBV28 and J is TRBJ1-2; D ambiguous. V was shortened by 7 bases and J by 5 bases, with 14 bases between the two germline ends. The CDR3 consists of 13 residues. Germline values: CDR1 MDHEN, CDR2 SYDVKM. In DNA form, the CDR3 reads TGTGCCAGCACCACCACGGCGGAATATGGCTACACCTTC. It codes for CASTTTAEYGYTF.

V usage is TRBV2 and J usage is TRBJ1-2; D unresolved. This CDR3 contains 16 residues. V was pared by 7 bases and J by 0 bases, with 18 bases between. Germline V CDR1 and CDR2: SNHLY, FYNNEI. CDR3 DNA: TGTGCCAGCACCCTACTCGGGCGGGGAGCTAACTATGGCTACACCTTC. It specifies CASTLLGRGANYGYTF.